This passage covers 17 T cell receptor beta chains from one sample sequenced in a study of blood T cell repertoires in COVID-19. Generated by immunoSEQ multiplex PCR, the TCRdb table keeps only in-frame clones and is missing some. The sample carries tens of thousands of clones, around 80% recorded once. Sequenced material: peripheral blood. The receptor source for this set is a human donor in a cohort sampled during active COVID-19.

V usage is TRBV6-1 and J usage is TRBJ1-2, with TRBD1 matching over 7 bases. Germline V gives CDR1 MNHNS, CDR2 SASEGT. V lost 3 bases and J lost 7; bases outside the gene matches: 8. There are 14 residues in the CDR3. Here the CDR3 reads CASSDTGTVTGYTF. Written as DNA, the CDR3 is TGTGCCAGCAGTGATACAGGGACAGTAACTGGCTACACCTTC.

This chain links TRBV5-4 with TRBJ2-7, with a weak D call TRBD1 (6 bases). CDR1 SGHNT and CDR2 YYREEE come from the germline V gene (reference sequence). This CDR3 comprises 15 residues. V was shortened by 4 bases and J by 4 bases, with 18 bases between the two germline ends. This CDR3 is CASSLRQVGRYEQYF. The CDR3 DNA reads TGTGCCAGCAGCCTGCGACAGGTGGGGAGATACGAGCAGTACTTC.

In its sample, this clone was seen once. The CDR3 protein is CASRLGGRGTDTQYF. As DNA, the CDR3 is TGTGCCAGCAGGCTCGGGGGCAGGGGGACAGATACGCAGTATTTT. This chain joins TRBV6-5 and TRBJ2-3; D might be TRBD1 (7 bases). Germline V CDR1 and CDR2: MNHEY, SVGAGI. V dropped 6 bases and J dropped 3 bases, with 16 bases sitting between them. The CDR3 has 15 amino acids.

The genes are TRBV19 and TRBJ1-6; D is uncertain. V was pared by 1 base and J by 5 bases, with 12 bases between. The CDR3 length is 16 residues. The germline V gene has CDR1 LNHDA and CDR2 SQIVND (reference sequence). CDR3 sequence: CASSIGPGVNNSPLHF. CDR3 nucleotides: TGTGCCAGTAGTATAGGGCCAGGTGTTAATAATTCACCCCTCCACTTT.

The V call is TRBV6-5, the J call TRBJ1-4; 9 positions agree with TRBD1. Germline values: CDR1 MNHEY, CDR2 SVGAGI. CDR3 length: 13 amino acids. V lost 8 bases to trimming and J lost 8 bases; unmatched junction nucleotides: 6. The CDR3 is CASRGTGYEKLFF. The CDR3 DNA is TGTGCCAGCCGAGGGACAGGGTACGAAAAACTGTTTTTT.

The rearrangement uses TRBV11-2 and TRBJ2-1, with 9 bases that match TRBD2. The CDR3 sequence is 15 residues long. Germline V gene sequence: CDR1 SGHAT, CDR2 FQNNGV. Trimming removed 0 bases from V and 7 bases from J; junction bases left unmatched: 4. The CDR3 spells CASSLDWLAGNEQFF. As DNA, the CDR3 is TGTGCCAGCAGCTTAGACTGGCTAGCGGGGAATGAGCAGTTCTTC.

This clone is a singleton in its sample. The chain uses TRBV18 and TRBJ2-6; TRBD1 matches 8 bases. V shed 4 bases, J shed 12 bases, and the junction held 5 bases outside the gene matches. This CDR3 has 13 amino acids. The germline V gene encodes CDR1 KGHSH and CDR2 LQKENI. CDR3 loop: CASSLTGGTVLTF. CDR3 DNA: TGTGCCAGCTCACTTACAGGGGGAACCGTCCTGACTTTC.

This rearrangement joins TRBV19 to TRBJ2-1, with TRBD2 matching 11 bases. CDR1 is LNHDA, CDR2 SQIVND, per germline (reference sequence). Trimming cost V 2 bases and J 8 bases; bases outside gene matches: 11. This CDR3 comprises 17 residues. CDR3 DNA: TGTGCCAGTAGTATAAAGAATAGCGGGGGGGCCCAGGATGAGCAGTTCTTC. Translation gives CASSIKNSGGAQDEQFF.

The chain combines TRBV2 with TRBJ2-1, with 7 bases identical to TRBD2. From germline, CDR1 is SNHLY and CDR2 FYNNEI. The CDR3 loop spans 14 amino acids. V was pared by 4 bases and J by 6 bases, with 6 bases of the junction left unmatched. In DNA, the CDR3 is TGTGCCAGCAGTGCCAGCGGGAACGGCAATGAGCAGTTCTTC. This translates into CASSASGNGNEQFF.

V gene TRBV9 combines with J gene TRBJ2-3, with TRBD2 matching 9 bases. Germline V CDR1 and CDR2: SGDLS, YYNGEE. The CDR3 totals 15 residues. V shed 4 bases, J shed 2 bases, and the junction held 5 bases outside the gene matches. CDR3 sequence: CASSSTSGSTDTQYF. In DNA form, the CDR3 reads TGTGCCAGCAGCAGTACTAGCGGGTCCACAGATACGCAGTATTTT.

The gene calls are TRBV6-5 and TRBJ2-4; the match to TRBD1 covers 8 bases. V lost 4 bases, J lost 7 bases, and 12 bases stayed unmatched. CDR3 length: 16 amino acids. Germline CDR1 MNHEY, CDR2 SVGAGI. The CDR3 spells CASSSTAGGLRNIQYF. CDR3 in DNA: TGTGCCAGCAGTTCTACGGCAGGGGGCTTGAGGAACATTCAGTACTTC.

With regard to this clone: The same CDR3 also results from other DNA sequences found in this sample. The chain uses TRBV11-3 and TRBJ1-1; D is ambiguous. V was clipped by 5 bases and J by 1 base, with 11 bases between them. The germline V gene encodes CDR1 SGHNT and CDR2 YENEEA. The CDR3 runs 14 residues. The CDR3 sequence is CASSLGGPNTEAFF. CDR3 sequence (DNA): TGTGCCAGCAGCCTCGGAGGACCGAACACTGAAGCTTTCTTT.

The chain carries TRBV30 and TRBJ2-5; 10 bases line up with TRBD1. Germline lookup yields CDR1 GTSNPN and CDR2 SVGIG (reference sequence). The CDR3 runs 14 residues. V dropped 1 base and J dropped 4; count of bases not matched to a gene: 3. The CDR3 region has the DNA TGTGCCTGGAGTGGGACAGGGGGTCGAGAGACCCAGTACTTC. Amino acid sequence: CAWSGTGGRETQYF.

The CDR3 DNA is TGTGCCAGCAGCTTACGCGGACAGGGGGCTAAAGCTTTCTTT. Translating it yields CASSLRGQGAKAFF. The chain joins TRBV7-9 to TRBJ1-1; 11 nucleotides agree with TRBD1. The CDR3 totals 14 residues. The ends lost 2 bases at V and 9 bases at J; junction bases unmatched: 5. The germline V gene encodes CDR1 SEHNR and CDR2 FQNEAQ (reference sequence).

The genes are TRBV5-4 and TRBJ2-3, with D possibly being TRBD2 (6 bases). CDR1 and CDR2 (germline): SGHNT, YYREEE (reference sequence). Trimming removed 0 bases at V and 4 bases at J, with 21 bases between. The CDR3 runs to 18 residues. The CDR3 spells CASSLAGGRRGQPDTQYF. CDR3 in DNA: TGTGCCAGCAGCTTGGCCGGGGGTAGGAGGGGCCAGCCAGATACGCAGTATTTT.

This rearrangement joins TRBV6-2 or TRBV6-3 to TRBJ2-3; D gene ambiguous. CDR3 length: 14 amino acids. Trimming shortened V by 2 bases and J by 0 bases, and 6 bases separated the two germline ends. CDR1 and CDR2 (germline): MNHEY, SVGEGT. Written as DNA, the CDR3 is TGTGCCAGCAGTTACGGGCACAGCACAGATACGCAGTATTTT. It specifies CASSYGHSTDTQYF.

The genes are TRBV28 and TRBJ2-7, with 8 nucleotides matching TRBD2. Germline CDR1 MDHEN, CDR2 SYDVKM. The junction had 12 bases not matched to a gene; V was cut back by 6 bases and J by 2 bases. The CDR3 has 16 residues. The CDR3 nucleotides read TGTGCCAGCAGCCCTACTAGCGGACCCCGGACCTACGAGCAGTACTTC. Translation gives CASSPTSGPRTYEQYF.